Reported below is one T cell receptor (beta chain). This sample was included in a study of blood T cell repertoires in COVID-19. Looking at the study overall: The United States, Italy and Spain were the sources of the acute and convalescent COVID-19 samples.

Enrolled through a virtual design, the participants were between roughly 18 and 95 years of age and came from 24 US areas. Self-reported history from a screening survey and questionnaire set each donor's cohort. Per the original methods: Amplification of reference gene primers was used by the study to estimate nucleated cell counts. The protocol was immunoSEQ multiplex PCR, while the TCRdb copy is restricted to in-frame clones and leaves out a portion. For V, J and clone size, that table is used; D and trimming come from the DNA. The sample contains 150,000 to 200,000 clones, about 88% of which appear only once. The germline V and J ends were trimmed by 1 base and 2 bases, with 18 bases remaining between them. CDR1 is LGHNA and CDR2 is YSLEER in the germline V gene. The CDR3 is made up of 18 amino acids.

The sample was PBMCs or T cells enriched from blood (not recorded which). The receptor was isolated from a human donor with acute COVID-19. The donor label of this sample is uncertain. This chain joins TRBV4-3 and TRBJ1-5; no definite D call. The CDR3 sequence: CASSQVVQAAGGNQPQHF. DNA of the CDR3: TGCGCCAGCAGCCAAGTGGTACAAGCGGCGGGTGGCAATCAGCCCCAGCATTTT.